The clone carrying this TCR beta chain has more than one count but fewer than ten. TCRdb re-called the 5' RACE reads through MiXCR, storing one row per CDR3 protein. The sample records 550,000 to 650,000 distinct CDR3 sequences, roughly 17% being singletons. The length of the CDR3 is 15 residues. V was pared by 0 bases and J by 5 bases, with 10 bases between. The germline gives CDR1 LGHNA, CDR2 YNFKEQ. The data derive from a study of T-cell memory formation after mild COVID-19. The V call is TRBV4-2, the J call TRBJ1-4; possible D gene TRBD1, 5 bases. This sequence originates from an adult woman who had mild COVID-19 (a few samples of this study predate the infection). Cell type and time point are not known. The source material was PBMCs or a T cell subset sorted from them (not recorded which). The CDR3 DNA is TGTGCCAGCAGCCAAGACAGGGCTGGGAATGAAAAACTGTTTTTT. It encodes CASSQDRAGNEKLFF.